This TCR beta chain originates from a study of blood T cells in healthy people across ages. Study-wide results and caveats: Changes in expanded clonotypes were possibly confounded, as the CMV status of donors was unknown.

Concerning this clonotype itself: The antigen remains undetermined.

The use of a sample-barcoded 5' primer and a J-beta primer mix characterized a second PCR of about 7 to 12 cycles. Each of the samples gave a minimum of 3 million paired-end reads that contained CDR3. TCRdb processed the 5' RACE reads anew with MiXCR; each CDR3 protein has one entry. The sample contains 1.6 million or so distinct CDR3 sequences, 30% to 40% of which appear only once. CDR3 size: 14 residues. Germline CDR1 is MDHEN and CDR2 is SYDVKM. The V end was cut by 8 bases, the J end by 7 bases, with 20 bases between. The origin of this receptor is a woman under 40 in good health. The chain employs TRBV28 and TRBJ1-1; D is uncertain. The sequenced material came from blood. Here the CDR3 reads CASRTTLGRYEAFF. CDR3 sequence (DNA): TGTGCCAGCCGCACCACTCTCGGACGGTATGAAGCTTTCTTT.